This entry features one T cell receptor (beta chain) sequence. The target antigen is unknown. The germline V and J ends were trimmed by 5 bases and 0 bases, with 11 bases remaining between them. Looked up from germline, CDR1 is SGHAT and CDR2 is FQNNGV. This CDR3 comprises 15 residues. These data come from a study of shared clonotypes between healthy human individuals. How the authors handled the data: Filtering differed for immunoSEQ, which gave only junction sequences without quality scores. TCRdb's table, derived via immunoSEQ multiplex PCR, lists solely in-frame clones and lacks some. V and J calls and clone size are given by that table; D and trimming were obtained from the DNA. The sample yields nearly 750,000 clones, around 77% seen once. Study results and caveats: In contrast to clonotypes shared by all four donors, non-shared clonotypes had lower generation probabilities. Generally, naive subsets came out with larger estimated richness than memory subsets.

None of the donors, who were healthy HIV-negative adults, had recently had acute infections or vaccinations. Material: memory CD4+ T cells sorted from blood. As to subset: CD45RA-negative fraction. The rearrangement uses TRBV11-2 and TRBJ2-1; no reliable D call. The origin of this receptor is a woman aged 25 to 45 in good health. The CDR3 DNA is TGTGCCAGCAGCGCCGCTGCTAGCTCCTACAATGAGCAGTTCTTC. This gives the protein CASSAAASSYNEQFF.